This T cell receptor beta chain was captured in a study of shared clonotypes between healthy human individuals. Study outcomes and limitations: Only blood was sampled; tissue repertoires likely differ.

In the case of this clone: The target antigen is unknown.

In germline, CDR1 is MNHEY, CDR2 SVGAGI. Trimming pared 8 bases from V and 9 bases from J, leaving 23 bases between. This CDR3 is built from 15 residues. Sequencing was performed with immunoSEQ multiplex PCR; in TCRdb, only in-frame clones are kept and a portion is missing. The sample comprises about 450,000 clones, around 75% of which are singletons, and about 12% rests with the top ten. Sequencing input: PBMCs. This receptor was obtained from a woman aged 40-49 years in good health. Some clones in this sample may be carry-over from other donors' samples. The rearrangement uses TRBV6-5 and TRBJ2-1; perhaps TRBD2 as D (5 bases). The chain's CDR3 is CASSGGITSGFEQFF. CDR3 in DNA: TGTGCCAGCTCCGGTGGCATCACAAGCGGCTTTGAGCAGTTCTTC.